A single sample is the source of the 32 T cell receptor beta chains below, sequenced in a study of control samples from healthy donors and cancer patients. Assay used: immunoSEQ multiplex PCR; TCRdb lists only in-frame clones, some missing. The repertoire holds 60,000 or so clones, with roughly 86% as singletons. Sequenced material: blood. Receptor source: a man aged 50-60 years in good health.

V is TRBV7-2 and J is TRBJ2-2; D remains unclear. Germline CDR1 SGHTA, CDR2 FQGNSA. The CDR3 has 16 residues. Trimming pared 3 bases from V and 0 bases from J, leaving 11 bases between. CDR3 sequence (DNA): TGTGCCAGCAGCTTTAGGGATGGTGCGAACACCGGGGAGCTGTTTTTT. This codes for CASSFRDGANTGELFF.

The chain uses TRBV3-1 (or the pseudogene TRBV3-2) and TRBJ1-1, with unresolved D. V was cut by 0 bases and J by 6 bases, with 11 bases left in between. Per the germline V gene, CDR1 is LGHDT and CDR2 is YNNKEL (reference sequence). There are 14 residues in the CDR3. The CDR3 nucleotides are TGTGCCAGCAGCCAAGAAGGTCCGATGGCTGAAGCTTTCTTT. Translation: CASSQEGPMAEAFF.

The chain couples TRBV28 to TRBJ2-1; TRBD2 matches 15 bases. Germline CDR1 MDHEN, CDR2 SYDVKM. V shed 8 bases, J shed 6 bases, and the junction held 2 bases outside the gene matches. CDR3 size: 14 residues. The CDR3 DNA follows: TGTGCCAGCGGGACTAGCGGGAGGAGCAATGAGCAGTTCTTC. Its protein is CASGTSGRSNEQFF. The entire variable domain, with the rest obtained from reference TRBV28 and TRBJ2-1, is as follows: DVKVTQSSRYLVKRTGEKVFLECVQDMDHENMFWYRQDPGLGLRLIYFSYDVKMKEKGDIPEGYSVSREKKERFSLILESASTNQTSMYLCASGTSGRSNEQFFGPGTRLTVL.

The chain links TRBV29-1 to TRBJ2-3, with 10 positions matching TRBD1. The CDR3 is 15 residues long. The germline V gene encodes CDR1 SQVTM and CDR2 ANQGSEA. The J segment lost 2 bases and the V segment lost 6 bases, leaving 8 bases of the junction unmatched. CDR3 DNA: TGCAGCGTGACCCGGGACAGGGGTCACACAGATACGCAGTATTTT. Amino acids: CSVTRDRGHTDTQYF.

This clone has more than one count but fewer than ten. The V call is TRBV19, the J call TRBJ1-1; the D gene is possibly TRBD1 (6 bases). The V and J ends lost 3 bases and 1 base respectively, with 6 bases between them. The V gene's germline CDR1 is LNHDA and CDR2 SQIVND (reference sequence). CDR3 length equals 13 residues. CDR3 amino acids: CASSMGQNTEAFF. CDR3 nucleotides: TGTGCCAGTAGTATGGGACAGAACACTGAAGCTTTCTTT.

V gene TRBV7-9 combines with J gene TRBJ1-4; D may be TRBD1 (6 bases). Germline V gene data show CDR1 as SEHNR and CDR2 as FQNEAQ (reference sequence). With 5 bases removed from V and 6 bases from J, the gap between germline ends came to 13 bases. This CDR3 contains 14 residues. The CDR3 loop is CASSPDRIDEKLFF. The CDR3 DNA reads TGTGCCAGCAGCCCCGACAGGATCGATGAAAAACTGTTTTTT. The variable domain in full, with the rest retrieved from reference TRBV7-9 and TRBJ1-4, is DTGVSQNPRHKITKRGQNVTFRCDPISEHNRLYWYRQTLGQGPEFLTYFQNEAQLEKSRLLSDRFSAERPKGSFSTLEIQRTEQGDSAMYLCASSPDRIDEKLFFGSGTQLSVL.

The chain uses TRBV5-1 and TRBJ2-3; no firm D call. Germline lookup yields CDR1 SGHRS and CDR2 YFSETQ. Trimming removed 0 bases at V and 0 bases at J, with 8 bases between. This CDR3 is built from 15 residues. The CDR3 DNA sequence: TGCGCCAGCAGCTTGGAACCTTATAGCACAGATACGCAGTATTTT. This translates into CASSLEPYSTDTQYF.

The chain recombines TRBV12-3 or TRBV12-4 with TRBJ1-6; tentatively, D is TRBD1 (5 bases). The CDR3 sequence is 12 residues long. Deletions cut 6 bases from V and 9 bases from J, with 9 bases between. The CDR3 sequence is CASSLGGSPLHF. Here the CDR3 DNA reads TGTGCCAGCAGCCTGGGGGGTTCACCCCTCCACTTT.

The chain has TRBV6-1 and TRBJ1-1; tentatively, D is TRBD1 (5 bases). Trimming stripped 1 base from V and 0 bases from J, with 9 bases between. The germline CDR1 and CDR2 sequences are MNHNS and SASEGT. This CDR3 region has 15 residues. The CDR3 spells CASSEVGHLNTEAFF. CDR3 in DNA: TGTGCCAGCAGTGAAGTAGGACACCTGAACACTGAAGCTTTCTTT.

The chain uses TRBV18 and TRBJ1-6, with a possible D match to TRBD1 (6 bases). The germline V gene has CDR1 KGHSH and CDR2 LQKENI. V lost 6 bases, J lost 9 bases, and 12 bases lay in between. This CDR3 is built from 13 residues. CDR3 in amino acids: CASSSGVGSPLHF. The CDR3 region has the DNA TGTGCCAGCTCTTCAGGGGTGGGTTCACCCCTCCACTTT.

The chain joins TRBV5-1 to TRBJ1-3; D is ambiguous. V was trimmed by 0 bases and J by 0 bases, leaving 7 bases between them. Germline V CDR1 and CDR2: SGHRS, YFSETQ. CDR3 length: 15 amino acids. The CDR3 sequence: CASSLVGLSGNTIYF. CDR3 DNA: TGCGCCAGCAGCTTGGTAGGGCTCTCTGGAAACACCATATATTTT. The full variable domain, rest sourced from reference TRBV5-1 and TRBJ1-3, is KAGVTQTPRYLIKTRGQQVTLSCSPISGHRSVSWYQQTPGQGLQFLFEYFSETQRNKGNFPGRFSGRQFSNSRSEMNVSTLELGDSALYLCASSLVGLSGNTIYFGEGSWLTVV.

This clone showed up just a few times. The chain uses TRBV2 and TRBJ1-1; D perhaps matches TRBD1 (5 bases). The germline V and J ends were trimmed by 3 bases and 5 bases, with 13 bases remaining between them. This CDR3 comprises 14 residues. Germline CDR1 is SNHLY and CDR2 is FYNNEI. CDR3 amino acids: CASSEQGIETEAFF. The DNA for the CDR3 is TGTGCCAGCAGTGAGCAGGGAATTGAGACTGAAGCTTTCTTT.

V is TRBV19 and J is TRBJ1-2; 8 nucleotides align to TRBD1. V lost 3 bases, J lost 4 bases, and 4 bases stayed unmatched. This CDR3 is built from 14 residues. CDR1 is LNHDA and CDR2 is SQIVND in the germline V gene (reference sequence). CDR3 residues: CASSIGTGFYGYTF. Written as DNA, the CDR3 is TGTGCCAGTAGTATCGGGACAGGTTTCTATGGCTACACCTTC.

This clone was counted a single time. The V gene is TRBV14, the J gene TRBJ1-5; D remains unclear. The CDR3 covers 13 residues. The germline gives CDR1 SGHDN, CDR2 FVKESK. The germline V and J ends were trimmed by 4 bases and 9 bases, with 13 bases remaining between them. The CDR3 loop is CASSLDWSTPQHF. The CDR3 DNA reads TGTGCCAGCAGCCTGGACTGGTCTACGCCCCAGCATTTT.

The genes are TRBV19 and TRBJ2-4; possibly TRBD2 for D (6 bases). The CDR3 spans 17 residues. V lost 1 base and J lost 0, with 13 bases in between. Germline assignment: CDR1 LNHDA and CDR2 SQIVND (reference sequence). The CDR3 spells CASSIAPGSGAKNIQYF. The CDR3 nucleotides read TGTGCCAGTAGTATAGCCCCCGGGAGCGGAGCCAAAAACATTCAGTACTTC.

This chain uses TRBV7-9 with TRBJ2-1; D is perhaps TRBD2 (7 bases). The V gene lost 5 bases and the J gene lost 2 bases, with 19 bases spanning the gap. The CDR3 runs to 17 residues. CDR1 and CDR2 (germline): SEHNR, FQNEAQ (reference sequence). CDR3 nucleotides: TGTGCCAGCAGCCCACCGGCGGGAGCAGGGGCCTACAATGAGCAGTTCTTC. The encoded protein is CASSPPAGAGAYNEQFF.

This clone came up once. The rearrangement uses TRBV5-6 and TRBJ2-1; TRBD1 agrees at 9 bases. CDR1 SGHDT and CDR2 YYEEEE come from the germline V gene. The CDR3 loop spans 18 amino acids. V shed 3 bases, J shed 3 bases, and the junction held 13 bases outside the gene matches. In nucleotides, the CDR3 is TGTGCCAGCAGCTCAAAACAAACACCGGGACAGGGCTACAATGAGCAGTTCTTC. Translated, it gives CASSSKQTPGQGYNEQFF.

The chain employs TRBV15 and TRBJ1-1, with D possibly being TRBD1 (5 bases). Germline CDR1 LNHNV, CDR2 YYDKDF (reference sequence). Trimming shortened V by 0 bases and J by 10 bases, and 21 bases separated the two germline ends. CDR3 length equals 16 residues. The CDR3 bases are TGTGCCACCAGCAGAGATAGTGTGGGCAGGGAAGGAGGAGCTTTCTTT. Its protein product is CATSRDSVGREGGAFF.

The chain has TRBV6-1 and TRBJ2-7; 11 positions match TRBD2. Per the germline V gene, CDR1 is MNHNS and CDR2 is SASEGT. The CDR3 consists of 15 residues. V shed 0 bases and J 7 bases; nucleotides not matched to a gene: 5. DNA of the CDR3: TGTGCCAGCAGTGAAGCTACTAGCGGGAGAAGGGAGCAGTACTTC. Protein product: CASSEATSGRREQYF.

The V and J genes are TRBV3-1 (or the pseudogene TRBV3-2) and TRBJ2-1, with 13 bases lining up with TRBD2. The CDR3 is 16 amino acids. Trimming cost V 6 bases and J 4 bases; bases outside gene matches: 6. The germline V gene has CDR1 LGHDT and CDR2 YNNKEL (reference sequence). CDR3: CASSQPGLAGYNEQFF. The CDR3 coding sequence is TGTGCCAGCAGTCAACCGGGACTAGCGGGGTACAATGAGCAGTTCTTC.

The gene calls are TRBV15 and TRBJ1-1; a weak D match, TRBD1 (5 bases). The V end lost 3 bases, the J end lost 3 bases, and 14 bases lay between the germline ends. The CDR3 contains 15 residues. Germline CDR1 is LNHNV and CDR2 is YYDKDF (reference sequence). Here the CDR3 reads CATSRKWGEHTEAFF. Here the CDR3 DNA reads TGTGCCACCAGCAGGAAGTGGGGGGAACACACTGAAGCTTTCTTT.

The CDR3 reads CASSELSGYGYTF. Here the CDR3 DNA reads TGTGCCAGCAGTGAACTGTCTGGCTATGGCTACACCTTC. V and J are TRBV6-1 and TRBJ1-2; no reliable D call. Trimming pared 2 bases from V and 4 bases from J, leaving 8 bases between. Germline assignment: CDR1 MNHNS and CDR2 SASEGT. The CDR3 length is 13 residues.

The V and J genes are TRBV27 and TRBJ2-5, with 15 bases identical to TRBD2. The V segment lost 6 bases and the J segment 4 bases; nucleotides outside the gene matches: 3. The CDR3 extends over 15 amino acids. Germline values: CDR1 MNHEY, CDR2 SMNVEV (reference sequence). The DNA of the CDR3 is TGTGCCAGCAGCCGGGGACTAGCGGGAGGAGAGACCCAGTACTTC. Translated, it gives CASSRGLAGGETQYF.

The chain couples TRBV10-1 to TRBJ2-3, with 9 positions matching TRBD2. The length of the CDR3 is 15 residues. The V segment lost 3 bases and the J segment 2 bases; nucleotides outside the gene matches: 3. Germline V gives CDR1 WNHNN, CDR2 SYGVQD (reference sequence). Here the CDR3 reads CASSDPGLATDTQYF. The CDR3 DNA reads as TGCGCCAGCAGTGACCCGGGACTAGCCACAGATACGCAGTATTTT.

This sequence joins TRBV28 and TRBJ1-2; D may be TRBD1 (6 bases). Trimming shortened V by 3 bases and J by 4 bases, and 18 bases separated the two germline ends. This CDR3 comprises 16 residues. The germline V gene has CDR1 MDHEN and CDR2 SYDVKM. CDR3 residues: CASSFPSGDQSYGYTF. The CDR3 bases are TGTGCCAGCAGTTTCCCCTCAGGGGATCAGAGCTATGGCTACACCTTC.

V usage is TRBV5-3 and J usage is TRBJ2-5; 11 bases map to TRBD2. TRBV5-3 is an ORF; its function is uncertain. CDR3 length: 14 amino acids. V shed 1 base, J shed 4 bases, and the junction held 0 bases outside the gene matches. The CDR3 nucleotides read TGTGCCAGAAGCTTGACTAGCGGGAGAGAGACCCAGTACTTC. Encoded protein: CARSLTSGRETQYF.

The chain couples TRBV24-1 to TRBJ2-7; no firm D call. The ends were cut back, 0 bases at V and 0 bases at J, with 11 bases in the middle. Germline V gene data show CDR1 as KGHDR and CDR2 as SFDVKD. There are 16 residues in the CDR3. CDR3 sequence (DNA): TGTGCCACCAGTGATTTGGGGTCAGAGAGCTCCTACGAGCAGTACTTC. It yields the protein CATSDLGSESSYEQYF.

This clone was counted a few times. The chain recombines TRBV29-1 with TRBJ1-1; no clear D gene. The ends were cut back, 3 bases at V and 5 bases at J, with 10 bases in the middle. The germline V gene has CDR1 SQVTM and CDR2 ANQGSEA. The CDR3 extends over 12 amino acids. CDR3 sequence reads: CSVDYGGTEAFF. The CDR3 DNA is TGCAGCGTTGATTACGGAGGGACTGAAGCTTTCTTT.

J is TRBJ2-3 and V is TRBV11-2; D is unresolved. The CDR3 totals 14 residues. The germline V gene encodes CDR1 SGHAT and CDR2 FQNNGV. Trimming removed 7 bases at V and 0 bases at J, with 11 bases between. CDR3 protein: CASTPTSSTDTQYF. The CDR3 DNA is TGTGCCAGCACCCCCACCTCTAGCACAGATACGCAGTATTTT.

J is TRBJ2-6 and V is TRBV7-9; D uncertain. CDR3 length: 16 residues. The V and J ends lost 3 bases and 0 bases respectively, with 9 bases between them. CDR1 SEHNR and CDR2 FQNEAQ come from the germline V gene (reference sequence). CDR3 region: CASSFGAHSGANVLTF. In DNA, the CDR3 is TGTGCCAGCAGCTTTGGCGCTCACTCTGGGGCCAACGTCCTGACTTTC.

The genes are TRBV19 and TRBJ1-2; TRBD1 is a possible D gene (5 bases). This CDR3 spans 13 amino acids. CDR1 and CDR2 from the germline V gene are LNHDA and SQIVND (reference sequence). Trimming removed 7 bases from V and 4 bases from J, with 13 bases in between. The CDR3 loop reads CASTWTGTYGYTF. The CDR3 DNA follows: TGTGCCAGTACTTGGACGGGGACCTATGGCTACACCTTC.

A single count supports this clone. The chain is built from TRBV6-6 and TRBJ2-7; D is possibly TRBD2 (5 bases). Trimming stripped 2 bases from V and 2 bases from J, with 10 bases between. CDR1 is MNHNY, CDR2 SVGAGI, per germline (reference sequence). The CDR3 consists of 14 residues. The CDR3 is CASSYGSEPYEQYF. The CDR3 nucleotides read TGTGCCAGCAGTTACGGGAGTGAGCCCTACGAGCAGTACTTC.